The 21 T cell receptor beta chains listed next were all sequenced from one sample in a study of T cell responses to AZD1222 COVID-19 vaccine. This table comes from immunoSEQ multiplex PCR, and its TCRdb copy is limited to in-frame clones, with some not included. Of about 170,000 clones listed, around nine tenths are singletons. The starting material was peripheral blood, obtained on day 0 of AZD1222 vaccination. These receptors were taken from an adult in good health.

The CDR3 DNA reads TGTGCCAGCAGCCAAGAGGGGGGCCTCTACGAGCAGTACTTC. Its translation: CASSQEGGLYEQYF. The V and J genes are TRBV11-2 and TRBJ2-7; D tentatively fits TRBD1 or TRBD2 (6 bases each). This CDR3 has 14 residues. Germline CDR1 is SGHAT and CDR2 is FQNNGV. The germline V and J ends were trimmed by 5 bases and 3 bases, with 14 bases remaining between them.

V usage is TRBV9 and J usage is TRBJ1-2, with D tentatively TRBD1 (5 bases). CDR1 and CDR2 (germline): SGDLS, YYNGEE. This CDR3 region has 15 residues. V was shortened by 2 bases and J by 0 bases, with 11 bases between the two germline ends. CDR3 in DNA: TGTGCCAGCAGCGTCGGGGGGATAGCTAACTATGGCTACACCTTC. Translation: CASSVGGIANYGYTF.

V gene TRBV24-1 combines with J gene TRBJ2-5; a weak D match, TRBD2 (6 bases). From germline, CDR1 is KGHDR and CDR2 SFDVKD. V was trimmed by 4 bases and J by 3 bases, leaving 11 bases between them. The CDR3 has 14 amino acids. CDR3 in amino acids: CATSDAGRKETQYF. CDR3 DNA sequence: TGTGCCACCAGTGACGCGGGACGGAAAGAGACCCAGTACTTC.

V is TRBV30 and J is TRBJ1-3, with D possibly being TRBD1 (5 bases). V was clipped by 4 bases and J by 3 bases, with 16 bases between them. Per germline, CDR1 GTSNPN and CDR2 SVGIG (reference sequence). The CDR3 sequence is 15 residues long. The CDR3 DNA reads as TGTGCCTGGATAGTGAGGGGTAATAGTGGAAACACCATATATTTT. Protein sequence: CAWIVRGNSGNTIYF.

The DNA for the CDR3 is TGTGCCAGCAGCCCGAGGGACAGAGCCCCTAACTATGGCTACACCTTC. It is translated as CASSPRDRAPNYGYTF. This rearrangement joins TRBV13 to TRBJ1-2, with 7 bases identical to TRBD1. The CDR3 runs to 16 residues. Per the germline V gene, CDR1 is PRHDT and CDR2 is FYEKMQ (reference sequence). J was trimmed by 0 bases and V by 5 bases; bases with no gene match: 9.

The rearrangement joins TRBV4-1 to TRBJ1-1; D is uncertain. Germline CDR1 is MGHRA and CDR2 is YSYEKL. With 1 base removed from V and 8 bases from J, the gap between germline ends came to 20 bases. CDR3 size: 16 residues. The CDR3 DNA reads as TGCGCCAGCAGCCAAGGCTTCCCTCGCCCCCCCTCCGAAGCTTTCTTT. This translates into CASSQGFPRPPSEAFF.

The CDR3 reads CASRIPGGHYNEQFF. As DNA, the CDR3 is TGTGCCAGCAGGATCCCGGGAGGCCACTACAATGAGCAGTTCTTC. The J gene is TRBJ2-1, the V gene TRBV11-2; 7 bases agree with TRBD2. This CDR3 is 15 amino acids long. V lost 6 bases and J lost 3; bases outside the gene matches: 8. The germline V gene has CDR1 SGHAT and CDR2 FQNNGV.

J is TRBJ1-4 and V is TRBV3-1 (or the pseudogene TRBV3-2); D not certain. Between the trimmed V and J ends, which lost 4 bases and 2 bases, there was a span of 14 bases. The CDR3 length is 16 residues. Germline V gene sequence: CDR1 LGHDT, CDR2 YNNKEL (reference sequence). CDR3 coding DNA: TGTGCCAGCAGCCTCACCTACAGAATTACTAATGAAAAACTGTTTTTT. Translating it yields CASSLTYRITNEKLFF.

The CDR3 loop is CASSSGSGWNTEAFF. CDR3 nucleotide sequence: TGTGCCAGCAGTTCCGGTTCAGGGTGGAACACTGAAGCTTTCTTT. The V call is TRBV6-2 or TRBV6-3, the J call TRBJ1-1; TRBD1 might be the D (5 bases). Trimming took 4 bases from V and 1 from J, leaving 13 bases between them. The CDR3 runs to 15 residues. Germline V lookup: CDR1 MNHEY, CDR2 SVGEGT.

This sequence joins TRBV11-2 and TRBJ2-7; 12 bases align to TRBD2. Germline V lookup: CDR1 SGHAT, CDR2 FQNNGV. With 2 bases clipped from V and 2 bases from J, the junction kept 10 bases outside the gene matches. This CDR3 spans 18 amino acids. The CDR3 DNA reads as TGTGCCAGCAGCTTAAAACTAGCGGGGGGTAGGAGGACCTACGAGCAGTACTTC. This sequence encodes CASSLKLAGGRRTYEQYF.

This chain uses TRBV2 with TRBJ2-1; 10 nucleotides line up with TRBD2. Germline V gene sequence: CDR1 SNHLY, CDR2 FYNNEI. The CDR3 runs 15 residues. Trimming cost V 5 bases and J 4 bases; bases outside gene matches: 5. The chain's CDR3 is CASSLRTSGYNEQFF. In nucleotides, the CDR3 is TGTGCCAGCAGTTTGAGGACTAGCGGTTACAATGAGCAGTTCTTC.

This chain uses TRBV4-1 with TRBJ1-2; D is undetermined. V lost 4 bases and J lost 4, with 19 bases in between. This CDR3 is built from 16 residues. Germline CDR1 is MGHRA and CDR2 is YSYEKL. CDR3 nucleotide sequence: TGCGCCAGCAGCCCCCATACCGGGTATTTTAGCTATGGCTACACCTTC. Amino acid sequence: CASSPHTGYFSYGYTF.

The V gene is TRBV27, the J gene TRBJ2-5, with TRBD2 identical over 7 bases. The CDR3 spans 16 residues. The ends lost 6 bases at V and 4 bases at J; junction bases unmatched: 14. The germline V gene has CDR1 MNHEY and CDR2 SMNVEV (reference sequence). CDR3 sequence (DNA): TGTGCCAGCAGGCGACTAGCCCAATTCGAGGGAGAGACCCAGTACTTC. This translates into CASRRLAQFEGETQYF.

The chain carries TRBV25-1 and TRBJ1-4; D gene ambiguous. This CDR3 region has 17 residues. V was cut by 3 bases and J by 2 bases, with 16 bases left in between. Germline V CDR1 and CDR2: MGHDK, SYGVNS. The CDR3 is CASSDGIRGITNEKLFF. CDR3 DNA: TGTGCCAGCAGTGACGGGATCCGAGGGATCACTAATGAAAAACTGTTTTTT.

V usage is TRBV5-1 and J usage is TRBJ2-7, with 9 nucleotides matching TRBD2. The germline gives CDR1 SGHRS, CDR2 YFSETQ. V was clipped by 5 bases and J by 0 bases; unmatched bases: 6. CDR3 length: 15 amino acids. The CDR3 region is CASREAGGSSYEQYF. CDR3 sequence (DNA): TGCGCCAGCAGAGAAGCGGGGGGTAGCTCCTACGAGCAGTACTTC.

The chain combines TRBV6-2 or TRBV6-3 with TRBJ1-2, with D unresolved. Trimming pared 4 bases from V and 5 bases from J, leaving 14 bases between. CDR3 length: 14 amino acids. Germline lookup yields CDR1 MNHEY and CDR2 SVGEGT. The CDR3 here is CASSWAGSGYGYTF. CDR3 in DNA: TGTGCCAGCAGTTGGGCAGGCTCGGGGTATGGCTACACCTTC.

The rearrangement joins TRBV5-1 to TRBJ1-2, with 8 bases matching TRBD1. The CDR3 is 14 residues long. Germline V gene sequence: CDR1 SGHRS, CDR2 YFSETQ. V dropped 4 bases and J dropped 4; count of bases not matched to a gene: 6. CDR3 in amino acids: CASSVGQEVYGYTF. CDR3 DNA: TGCGCCAGCAGCGTGGGACAGGAGGTCTATGGCTACACCTTC.

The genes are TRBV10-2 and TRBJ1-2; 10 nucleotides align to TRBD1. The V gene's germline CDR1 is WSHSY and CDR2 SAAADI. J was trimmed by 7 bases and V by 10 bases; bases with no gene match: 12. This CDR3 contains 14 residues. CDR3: CATRGTGVGGGYTF. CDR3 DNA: TGCGCCACCAGGGGGACAGGGGTCGGTGGTGGCTACACCTTC.

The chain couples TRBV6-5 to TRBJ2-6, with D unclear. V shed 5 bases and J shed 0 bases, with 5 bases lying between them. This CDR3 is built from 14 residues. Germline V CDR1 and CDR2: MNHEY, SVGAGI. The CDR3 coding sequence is TGTGCCAGCAGTAGGATCTCTGGGGCCAACGTCCTGACTTTC. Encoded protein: CASSRISGANVLTF.

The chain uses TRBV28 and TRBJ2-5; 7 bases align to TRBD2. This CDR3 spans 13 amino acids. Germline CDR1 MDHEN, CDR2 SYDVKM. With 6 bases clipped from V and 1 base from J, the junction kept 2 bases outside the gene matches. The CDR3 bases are TGTGCCAGCAGCCGACTAGCCCAAGAGACCCAGTACTTC. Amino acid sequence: CASSRLAQETQYF.

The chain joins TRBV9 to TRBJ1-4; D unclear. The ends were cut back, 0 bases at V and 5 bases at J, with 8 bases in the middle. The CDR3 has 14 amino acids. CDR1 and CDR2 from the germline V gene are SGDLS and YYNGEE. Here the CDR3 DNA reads TGTGCCAGCAGCGTAGGTTCGGGGAATGAAAAACTGTTTTTT. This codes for CASSVGSGNEKLFF. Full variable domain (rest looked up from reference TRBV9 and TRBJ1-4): DSGVTQTPKHLITATGQRVTLRCSPRSGDLSVYWYQQSLDQGLQFLIQYYNGEERAKGNILERFSAQQFPDLHSELNLSSLELGDSALYFCASSVGSGNEKLFFGSGTQLSVL.